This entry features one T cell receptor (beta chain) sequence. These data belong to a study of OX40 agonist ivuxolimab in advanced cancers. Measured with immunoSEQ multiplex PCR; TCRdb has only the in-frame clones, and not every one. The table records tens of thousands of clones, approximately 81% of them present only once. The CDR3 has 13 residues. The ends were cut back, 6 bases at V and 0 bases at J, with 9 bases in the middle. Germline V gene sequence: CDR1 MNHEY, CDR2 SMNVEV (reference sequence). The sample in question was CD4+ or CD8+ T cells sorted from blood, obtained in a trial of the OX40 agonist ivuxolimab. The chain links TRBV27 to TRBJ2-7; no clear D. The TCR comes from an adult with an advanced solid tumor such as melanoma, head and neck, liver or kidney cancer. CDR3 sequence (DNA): TGTGCCAGCAGCCCAGTTAGCTCCTACGAGCAGTACTTC. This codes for CASSPVSSYEQYF.